The 20 T cell receptor beta chains below come from one sample, sequenced in a study of T cell repertoires in ileal Crohn's disease. Time point described: neoterminal ileum biopsy at postoperative endoscopy, about 6 months after surgery. Clones were sequenced by immunoSEQ multiplex PCR, and TCRdb holds only the in-frame ones, with some missing. The top ten clones hold over 12% of a sample with fewer than 12,000 clones, approximately 81% of them seen once. Material: ileal tissue. The source is an adult with Crohn's disease.

Here the CDR3 DNA reads TGTGCCAGCAGCTTAAGGACTAGCGGGAGATACGAGCAGTACTTC. Encoded protein: CASSLRTSGRYEQYF. The chain recombines TRBV7-3 with TRBJ2-7; 13 bases map to TRBD2. The CDR3 covers 15 residues. V shed 1 base and J 4 bases; nucleotides not matched to a gene: 1. Germline values: CDR1 SGHTA, CDR2 FQGTGA.

This clone was observed once. The chain links TRBV6-5 to TRBJ1-2, with TRBD1 matching 7 bases. The V gene end was trimmed by 5 bases and the J gene end by 3 bases; junction bases not matched to a gene: 9. The CDR3 spans 15 residues. Germline CDR1 MNHEY, CDR2 SVGAGI. CDR3 region: CASSPQRQGYYGYTF. Here the CDR3 DNA reads TGTGCCAGCAGTCCTCAGAGACAGGGATACTATGGCTACACCTTC.

This clone was detected a few times. This chain uses TRBV5-1 with TRBJ2-3, with D possibly matching TRBD1 (6 bases). V lost 4 bases and J 3 bases, leaving 15 bases between the germline ends. The length of the CDR3 is 15 residues. Germline loops: CDR1 SGHRS, CDR2 YFSETQ. The CDR3 protein is CASSVQGFRTDTQYF. The CDR3 nucleotides read TGCGCCAGCAGCGTACAGGGTTTTCGGACAGATACGCAGTATTTT.

This clone was seen only a few times. The chain is built from TRBV6-5 and TRBJ1-3, with TRBD1 matching over 9 bases. V trimming: 6 bases; J trimming: 2 bases; junction bases outside the gene matches: 5. This CDR3 contains 15 residues. Germline values: CDR1 MNHEY, CDR2 SVGAGI. This CDR3 reads CASRPQGAAGNTIYF. DNA for the CDR3: TGTGCCAGCAGGCCACAGGGGGCTGCTGGAAACACCATATATTTT.

This chain links TRBV5-1 with TRBJ1-2; D unclear. Between the trimmed V and J ends, which lost 6 bases and 0 bases, there was a span of 12 bases. This CDR3 has 14 amino acids. The V gene's germline CDR1 is SGHRS and CDR2 YFSETQ. The CDR3 loop is CASKKTEANYGYTF. The CDR3 region has the DNA TGCGCCAGCAAGAAGACTGAAGCTAACTATGGCTACACCTTC.

The gene calls are TRBV7-9 and TRBJ1-3, with a possible D match to TRBD1 (5 bases). The CDR3 consists of 18 residues. The germline V gene encodes CDR1 SEHNR and CDR2 FQNEAQ (reference sequence). V lost 1 base and J lost 0, with 16 bases in between. CDR3 loop: CASSLGISNRFSGNTIYF. CDR3 in DNA: TGTGCCAGCAGCTTAGGTATATCCAACAGGTTCTCTGGAAACACCATATATTTT.

The genes are TRBV10-3 and TRBJ1-2; 8 bases map to TRBD1. The CDR3 totals 14 residues. Trimming took 5 bases from V and 4 from J; bases not matched to a gene: 6. Germline V CDR1 and CDR2: ENHRY, SYGVKD. The CDR3 nucleotides read TGTGCCATCAGTCTCCAGGGGGCGGGCTATGGCTACACCTTC. The encoded protein is CAISLQGAGYGYTF.

This clone was observed a handful of times. The chain couples TRBV6-1 to TRBJ2-7; 7 positions agree with TRBD1. The ends lost 8 bases at V and 1 base at J; junction bases unmatched: 5. The CDR3 contains 13 residues. Germline loops: CDR1 MNHNS, CDR2 SASEGT. The CDR3 loop reads CASLRDSSYEQYF. CDR3 sequence (DNA): TGTGCCAGCCTCCGGGACAGTTCCTACGAGCAGTACTTC.

The chain employs TRBV6-1 and TRBJ2-2; 8 bases match TRBD2. V dropped 1 base and J dropped 10; count of bases not matched to a gene: 8. This CDR3 has 15 amino acids. CDR1 MNHNS and CDR2 SASEGT come from the germline V gene. The CDR3, as DNA: TGTGCCAGCAGTGAAGTGGCTGGGCGGGAGGAGGAGCTGTTTTTT. It translates to CASSEVAGREEELFF.

This sequence joins TRBV18 and TRBJ2-7; 10 bases fit TRBD2. CDR1 and CDR2 from the germline V gene are KGHSH and LQKENI. The CDR3 consists of 14 residues. With 2 bases clipped from V and 6 bases from J, the junction kept 4 bases outside the gene matches. The DNA of the CDR3 is TGTGCCAGCTCACCAGGACTAGCGGCAGGCGAGCAGTACTTC. Amino acid sequence: CASSPGLAAGEQYF.

CDR3 sequence (DNA): TGTGCCACCCGCCGGACTAGAGACTACGAGCAGTACTTC. Its translation: CATRRTRDYEQYF. This chain connects TRBV6-1 to TRBJ2-7, with 7 bases lining up with TRBD2. This CDR3 comprises 13 residues. The J segment lost 3 bases and the V segment lost 10 bases, leaving 9 bases of the junction unmatched. Germline V lookup: CDR1 MNHNS, CDR2 SASEGT.

The J gene is TRBJ2-1, the V gene TRBV19, with 7 bases identical to TRBD2. With 5 bases clipped from V and 4 bases from J, the junction kept 5 bases outside the gene matches. CDR1 is LNHDA and CDR2 is SQIVND in the germline V gene (reference sequence). CDR3 length equals 14 residues. The CDR3 loop is CASSDTSEYNEQFF. The CDR3 nucleotides are TGTGCCAGTAGTGACACTAGCGAGTACAATGAGCAGTTCTTC.

As DNA, the CDR3 is TGTGCCAGCAGTGAAGCGGGTCAGGCTAGCGGGGCCGGGGAGACCCAGTACTTC. Translation: CASSEAGQASGAGETQYF. The chain employs TRBV2 and TRBJ2-5; 9 positions match TRBD2. V lost 0 bases and J lost 5; bases outside the gene matches: 13. This CDR3 spans 18 amino acids. Germline V gene sequence: CDR1 SNHLY, CDR2 FYNNEI.

V usage is TRBV12-5 and J usage is TRBJ1-2; TRBD1 is a possible D gene (6 bases). Trimming left V 0 bases short and J 7 bases short, with 24 bases between. This CDR3 spans 18 amino acids. Germline CDR1 is LGHNT and CDR2 is FRNRAP. CDR3 residues: CASGLVQGGFPSFGGYTF. CDR3 in DNA: TGTGCTAGTGGTTTGGTACAGGGAGGGTTCCCCTCCTTCGGTGGCTACACCTTC.

This clone was recorded once. The V call is TRBV7-9, the J call TRBJ1-4; D unresolved. The CDR3 length is 14 residues. V shed 5 bases and J shed 6 bases, with 13 bases lying between them. The germline V gene encodes CDR1 SEHNR and CDR2 FQNEAQ (reference sequence). The CDR3 coding sequence is TGTGCCAGCAGCCCGAGCGGCCGCTATGAAAAACTGTTTTTT. It yields the protein CASSPSGRYEKLFF.

This chain uses TRBV6-5 with TRBJ2-7; TRBD1 aligns across 8 bases. After removal of 4 bases from V and 6 bases from J, the junction contained 2 bases not matched to a gene. This CDR3 contains 12 residues. Germline V lookup: CDR1 MNHEY, CDR2 SVGAGI. CDR3 sequence: CASSSDRGEQYF. The DNA of the CDR3 is TGTGCCAGCAGTTCCGACAGGGGCGAGCAGTACTTC.

This chain uses TRBV2 with TRBJ1-1; the match to TRBD1 covers 9 bases. Germline values: CDR1 SNHLY, CDR2 FYNNEI. The CDR3 length is 13 residues. J was trimmed by 10 bases and V by 4 bases; bases with no gene match: 7. The CDR3 DNA follows: TGTGCCAGCAGTGTGGGACAGGGAGGGGCAGCTTTCTTT. The encoded protein is CASSVGQGGAAFF.

The chain combines TRBV25-1 with TRBJ1-1; possible D gene TRBD1, 6 bases. There are 14 residues in the CDR3. CDR1 is MGHDK and CDR2 is SYGVNS in the germline V gene. V lost 8 bases, J lost 1 base, and 14 bases lay in between. CDR3: CASGPGHENTEAFF. CDR3 bases: TGTGCCAGCGGACCGGGACACGAGAACACTGAAGCTTTCTTT.

This chain's CDR3 is CSSSQGSETQYF. CDR3 nucleotide sequence: TGCAGCTCATCACAGGGGTCAGAGACCCAGTACTTC. V is TRBV29-1 and J is TRBJ2-5, with TRBD1 identical over 7 bases. The germline gives CDR1 SQVTM, CDR2 ANQGSEA. CDR3 length equals 12 residues. The J segment lost 4 bases and the V segment lost 8 bases, leaving 7 bases of the junction unmatched.

This sequence joins TRBV6-5 and TRBJ1-2; possible D gene TRBD1, 5 bases. This CDR3 has 15 residues. Trimming took 6 bases from V and 5 from J, leaving 19 bases between them. Germline V gene lookup returns CDR1 MNHEY and CDR2 SVGAGI. CDR3 amino acids: CASSSYRRSGYGYTF. The CDR3 DNA reads TGTGCCAGCAGCTCCTACAGGAGATCAGGGTATGGCTACACCTTC.